A selection of T cell receptor beta chains follows, all from one sample in a study of Ad26.COV2.S vaccination and SARS-CoV-2 variants. Profiled with immunoSEQ multiplex PCR; TCRdb holds only in-frame clones, not every one. The data hold over 110,000 clones, with roughly 88% observed a single time. Sequencing was performed on peripheral blood, taken after recovery from COVID-19. All receptors derive from a human donor who had recovered from COVID-19. CDR3s include the opening cysteine and the closing phenylalanine or tryptophan. D genes are given only for firm matches. Clone size, where shown, is once, few, many, or a class for clones that have expanded.

TRBV25-1	NA	NA	TRBJ1-4	TGTGCCAGCATCCGACAGCATAATGAAAAACTGTTTTTT	CASIRQHNEKLFF
TRBV5-3	NA	NA	TRBJ1-2	TGTGCCACAAACCGGGGGGGGCCCTATGGCTACACCTTC	CATNRGGPYGYTF
TRBV10-3	NA	TRBD1	TRBJ2-3	TGTGCCATCAGTCGGACAGGGGGCACAGATACGCAGTATTTT	CAISRTGGTDTQYF
TRBV30	NA	NA	TRBJ2-2	TGTGCCTGGACGCCCTGGGAGGAGTGGCTGTTTTTT	CAWTPWEEWLFF
TRBV28	NA	NA	TRBJ1-1	TGTGCCAGCAGTTTGTGGGGGGCTACTAACACTGAAGCTTTCTTT	CASSLWGATNTEAFF
TRBV6-5	NA	NA	TRBJ2-7	TGTGCCAGCAGTTATGGCCGCACTTCTTACGAGCAGTACTTC	CASSYGRTSYEQYF
TRBV28	NA	NA	TRBJ2-5	TGTGCCAGCAGTTTGCGGGACATTCAAGAGACCCAGTACTTC	CASSLRDIQETQYF
TRBV24-1	few	NA	TRBJ1-5	TGTGCCACCAGTGAGCAGGGCAATCAGCCCCAGCATTTT	CATSEQGNQPQHF
TRBV10-3	NA	NA	TRBJ1-1	TGTGCCATCAGTGACCCCGGGGGGGGCCGCGAGAACACTGAAGCTTTCTTT	CAISDPGGGRENTEAFF
TRBV5-1	once	NA	TRBJ1-4	TGCGCCAGCAGCTTGGCCAGGGGACCTAATGAAAAACTGTTTTTT	CASSLARGPNEKLFF
TRBV9	NA	NA	TRBJ2-3	TGTGCCAGCAGCGGCTACCCCGATACGCAGTATTTT	CASSGYPDTQYF
TRBV18	NA	TRBD1	TRBJ1-2	TGTGCCAGCTCACCAACCGGACAGGGGTTCTATGGCTACACCTTC	CASSPTGQGFYGYTF
TRBV2	NA	NA	TRBJ1-1	TGTGCCAGCAGGCCAGGACCTATGAACACTGAAGCTTTCTTT	CASRPGPMNTEAFF
TRBV12-3/TRBV12-4	NA	TRBD1	TRBJ1-1	TGTGCCAGCCGGACAGGGGTCAACACTGAAGCTTTCTTT	CASRTGVNTEAFF
TRBV6-1	NA	NA	TRBJ2-3	TGTGCCAGCAGTGACCGCCCGACTCTGGATACGCAGTATTTT	CASSDRPTLDTQYF
TRBV2	NA	NA	TRBJ2-4	TGTGCCAGCAGTCCGAGTTTAGCCAAAAACATTCAGTACTTC	CASSPSLAKNIQYF
TRBV13	NA	NA	TRBJ2-5	TGTGCCAGCAGCTTAGCGGGCTTTGAGACCCAGTACTTC	CASSLAGFETQYF
TRBV25-1	NA	TRBD1	TRBJ2-2	TGTGCCAGCAGTGAATCTCCCGGACAGGGGAAAAACACCGGGGAGCTGTTTTTT	CASSESPGQGKNTGELFF
TRBV19	NA	NA	TRBJ2-6	TGTGCCAGTAGTCGGCAGCCGACCTCTGGGGCCAACGTCCTGACTTTC	CASSRQPTSGANVLTF
TRBV28	few	TRBD1	TRBJ1-2	TGTGCCAGCAGGTCCGGGACAGGGCCTGCTGGCTACACCTTC	CASRSGTGPAGYTF
TRBV6-2/TRBV6-3	NA	TRBD2	TRBJ2-5	TGTGCCAGCAGTTATTTGGGGGGGTACCAAGAGACCCAGTACTTC	CASSYLGGYQETQYF
TRBV3-1/TRBV3-2	NA	NA	TRBJ2-7	TGTGCCAGCAGCTACCGGGAAAAAAGCTCGCCGATCTACGAGCAGTACTTC	CASSYREKSSPIYEQYF
TRBV7-9	NA	NA	TRBJ1-2	TGTGCCAGCAGCTTAGTTTATAGTATTTGGGCCACTAACTATGGCTACACCTTC	CASSLVYSIWATNYGYTF
TRBV7-9	NA	TRBD2	TRBJ2-1	TGTGCCAGCACCAATTCCGGCGGGGGGGCAATGAATGAGCAGTTCTTC	CASTNSGGGAMNEQFF
TRBV9	NA	TRBD2	TRBJ2-2	TGTGCCAGCAGCGTCCACCGGACTAGCGGGAACACCGGGGAGCTGTTTTTT	CASSVHRTSGNTGELFF
TRBV2	few	TRBD1	TRBJ2-7	TGTGCCAGCACCAACGACAGGGGTTCATCCTACGAGCAGTACTTC	CASTNDRGSSYEQYF
TRBV10-1	NA	TRBD1	TRBJ2-2	TGCGCCAGCAGAGCGGACAGGGCGGTCGGGGAGCTGTTTTTT	CASRADRAVGELFF
TRBV3-1/TRBV3-2	NA	NA	TRBJ2-7	TGTGCCAGCAGCCAATCGACCGAGCAGTACTTC	CASSQSTEQYF
TRBV6-1	NA	NA	TRBJ1-3	TGTGCCAGCAGTGAAAGGCCTGGAAACACCATATATTTT	CASSERPGNTIYF
TRBV27	NA	NA	TRBJ2-3	TGTGCCAGCAGTTTTCTGGGAGATACGCAGTATTTT	CASSFLGDTQYF
TRBV25-1	NA	TRBD1	TRBJ1-2	TGTGCCAGCAGTGACCCGACAGGGAATGACTATGGCTACACCTTC	CASSDPTGNDYGYTF
TRBV10-3	NA	NA	TRBJ1-2	TGTGCCATCAGTGAGTCGACGGGATACTATGGCTACACCTTC	CAISESTGYYGYTF
TRBV4-2	NA	NA	TRBJ1-2	TGTGCCAGCAGCCCAAAGATAGGTGGAGGGCCCAACTATGGCTACACCTTC	CASSPKIGGGPNYGYTF
TRBV30	NA	NA	TRBJ1-2	TGTGCCTGGAGAGACCATGGCTACACCTTC	CAWRDHGYTF
TRBV30	few	NA	TRBJ1-5	TGTGCCTGGAGTGTTCAGAACTATCAGCCCCAGCATTTT	CAWSVQNYQPQHF
TRBV6-9	many	NA	TRBJ1-5	TGTGCCACCTACCTTAGGGCAGAAATTAGCAATCAGCCCCAGCATTTT	CATYLRAEISNQPQHF
TRBV18	NA	TRBD1	TRBJ2-5	TGTGCCAGCTCACGAGACAGGGCTAAAGAGACCCAGTACTTC	CASSRDRAKETQYF
TRBV11-2	NA	NA	TRBJ2-5	TGTGCCAGCAGCTTGACTAGGAGGGGGCAAGAGACCCAGTACTTC	CASSLTRRGQETQYF
TRBV6-5	NA	TRBD2	TRBJ2-1	TGTGCCAGCAGTCCTAGCGGGGAAAACAATGAGCAGTTCTTC	CASSPSGENNEQFF
TRBV27	NA	NA	TRBJ1-6	TGTGCCAGCACCGTACAGGGTGACAATTCACCCCTCCACTTT	CASTVQGDNSPLHF
TRBV7-9	few	NA	TRBJ1-2	TGTGCCAGCAGCTTAGTAGGAGCGAACTACTTTTCTAACTATGGCTACACCTTC	CASSLVGANYFSNYGYTF
TRBV27	once	NA	TRBJ1-3	TGTGCCAGCAGTCACACCACAGCTGGAAACACCATATATTTT	CASSHTTAGNTIYF
TRBV24-1	NA	NA	TRBJ2-5	TGTGCCACCAGTGATTTGAGGCAGCAAGAGACCCAGTACTTC	CATSDLRQQETQYF
TRBV10-3	NA	NA	TRBJ2-2	TGTGCCATCAGTGTTGAGGGGGCCGGGGAGCTGTTTTTT	CAISVEGAGELFF
TRBV5-1	few	NA	TRBJ2-3	TGCGCCAGCAGCTCGGGGGTAGATACGCAGTATTTT	CASSSGVDTQYF